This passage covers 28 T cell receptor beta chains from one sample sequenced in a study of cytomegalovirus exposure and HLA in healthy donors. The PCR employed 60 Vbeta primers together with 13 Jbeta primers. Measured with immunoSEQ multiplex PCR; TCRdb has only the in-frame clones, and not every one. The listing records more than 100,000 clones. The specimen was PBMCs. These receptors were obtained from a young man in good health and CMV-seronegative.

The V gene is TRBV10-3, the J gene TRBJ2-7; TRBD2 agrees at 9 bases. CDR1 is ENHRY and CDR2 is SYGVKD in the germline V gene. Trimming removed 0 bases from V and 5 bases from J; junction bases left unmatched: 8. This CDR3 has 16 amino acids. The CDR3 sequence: CAISESSGGSGHEQYF. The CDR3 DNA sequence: TGTGCCATCAGTGAGTCTAGCGGGGGATCGGGGCACGAGCAGTACTTC.

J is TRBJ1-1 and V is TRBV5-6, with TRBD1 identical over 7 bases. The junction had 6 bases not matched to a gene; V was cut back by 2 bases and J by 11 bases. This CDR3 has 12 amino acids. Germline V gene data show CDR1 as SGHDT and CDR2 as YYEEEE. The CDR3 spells CASSLTGEGAFF. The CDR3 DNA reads TGTGCCAGCAGCTTAACAGGGGAAGGGGCTTTCTTT.

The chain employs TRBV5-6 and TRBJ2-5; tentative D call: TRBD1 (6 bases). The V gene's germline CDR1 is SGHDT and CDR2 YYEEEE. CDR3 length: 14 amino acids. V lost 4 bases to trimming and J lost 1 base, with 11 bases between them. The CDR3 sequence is CASSTVQGQETQYF. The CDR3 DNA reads TGTGCCAGCAGCACCGTACAGGGCCAAGAGACCCAGTACTTC.

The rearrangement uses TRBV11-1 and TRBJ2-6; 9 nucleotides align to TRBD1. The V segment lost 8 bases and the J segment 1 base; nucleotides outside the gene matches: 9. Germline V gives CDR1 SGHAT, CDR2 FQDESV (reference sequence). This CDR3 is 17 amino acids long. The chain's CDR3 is CASVGQGKGSGANVLTF. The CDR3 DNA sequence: TGTGCCAGCGTCGGACAGGGGAAAGGGTCTGGGGCCAACGTCCTGACTTTC.

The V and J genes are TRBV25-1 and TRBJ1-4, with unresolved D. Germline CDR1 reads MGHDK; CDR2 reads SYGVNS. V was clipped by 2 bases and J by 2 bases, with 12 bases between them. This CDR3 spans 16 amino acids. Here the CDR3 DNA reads TGTGCCAGCAGTGAACCCGGGGTCTGGACTAATGAAAAACTGTTTTTT. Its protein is CASSEPGVWTNEKLFF.

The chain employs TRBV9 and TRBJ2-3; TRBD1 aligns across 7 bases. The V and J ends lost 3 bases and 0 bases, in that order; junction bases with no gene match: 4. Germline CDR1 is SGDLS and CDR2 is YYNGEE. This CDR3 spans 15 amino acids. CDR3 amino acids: CASSAGQESTDTQYF. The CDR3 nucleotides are TGTGCCAGCAGCGCCGGACAGGAAAGCACAGATACGCAGTATTTT.

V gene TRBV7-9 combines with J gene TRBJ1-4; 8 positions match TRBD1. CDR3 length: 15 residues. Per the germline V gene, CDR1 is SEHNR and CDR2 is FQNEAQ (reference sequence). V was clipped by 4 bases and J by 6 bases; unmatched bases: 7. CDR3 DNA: TGTGCCAGCAGCTCTAGACAGGGGTGGGATGAAAAACTGTTTTTT. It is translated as CASSSRQGWDEKLFF.

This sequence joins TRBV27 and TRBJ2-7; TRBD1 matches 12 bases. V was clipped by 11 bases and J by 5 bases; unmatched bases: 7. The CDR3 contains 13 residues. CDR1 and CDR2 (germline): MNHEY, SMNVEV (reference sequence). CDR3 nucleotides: TGTGCCGATCCCGGGACAGGGGGCAACGAGCAGTACTTC. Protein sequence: CADPGTGGNEQYF.

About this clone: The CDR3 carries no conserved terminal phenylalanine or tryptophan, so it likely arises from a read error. The CDR3, as DNA: TGTGCCAGCAGCCCCTGGACACTGAGCTCCTACGAGCAGTACCTC. The encoded protein is CASSPWTLSSYEQYL. This sequence joins TRBV11-2 and TRBJ2-7, with D tentatively TRBD1 (5 bases). This CDR3 has 15 amino acids. CDR1 and CDR2 (germline): SGHAT, FQNNGV. The V gene lost 5 bases and the J gene lost 0 bases, with 14 bases spanning the gap.

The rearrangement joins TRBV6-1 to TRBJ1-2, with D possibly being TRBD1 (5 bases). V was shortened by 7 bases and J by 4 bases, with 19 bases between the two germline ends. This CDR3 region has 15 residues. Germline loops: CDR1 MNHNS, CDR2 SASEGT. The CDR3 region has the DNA TGTGCCAGCATGAGCAGTTTTACAGGTCGCTATGGCTACACCTTC. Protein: CASMSSFTGRYGYTF.

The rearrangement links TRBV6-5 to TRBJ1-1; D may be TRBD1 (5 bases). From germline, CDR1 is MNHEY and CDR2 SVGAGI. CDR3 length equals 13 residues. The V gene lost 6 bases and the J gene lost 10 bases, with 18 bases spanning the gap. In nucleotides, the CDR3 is TGTGCCAGCAGCCTACCGGGAGGGGTCGGAGCTTTCTTT. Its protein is CASSLPGGVGAFF.

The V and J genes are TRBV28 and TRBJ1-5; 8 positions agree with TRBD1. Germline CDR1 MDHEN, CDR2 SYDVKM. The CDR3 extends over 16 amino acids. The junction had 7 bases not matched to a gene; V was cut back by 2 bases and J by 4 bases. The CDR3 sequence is CASSLRTGKVNQPQHF. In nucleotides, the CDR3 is TGTGCCAGCAGTTTAAGGACAGGGAAAGTGAATCAGCCCCAGCATTTT.

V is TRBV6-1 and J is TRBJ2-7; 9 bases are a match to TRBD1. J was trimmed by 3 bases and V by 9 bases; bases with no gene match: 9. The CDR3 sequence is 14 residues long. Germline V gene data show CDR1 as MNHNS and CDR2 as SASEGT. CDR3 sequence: CASIRDRVDYEQYF. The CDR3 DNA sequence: TGTGCCAGTATCCGGGACAGGGTGGACTACGAGCAGTACTTC.

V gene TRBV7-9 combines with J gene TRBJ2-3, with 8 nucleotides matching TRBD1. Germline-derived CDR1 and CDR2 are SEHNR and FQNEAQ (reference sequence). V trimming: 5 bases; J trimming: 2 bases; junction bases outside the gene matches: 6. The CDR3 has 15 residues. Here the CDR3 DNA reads TGTGCCAGCAGCCTCGGACAGGGCCTCACAGATACGCAGTATTTT. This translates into CASSLGQGLTDTQYF.

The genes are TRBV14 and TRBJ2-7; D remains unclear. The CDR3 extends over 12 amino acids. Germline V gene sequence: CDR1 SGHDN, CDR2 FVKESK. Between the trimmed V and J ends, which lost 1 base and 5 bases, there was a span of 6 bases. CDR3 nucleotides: TGTGCCAGCAGCCAAGGCAAGCACGAGCAGTACTTC. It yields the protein CASSQGKHEQYF. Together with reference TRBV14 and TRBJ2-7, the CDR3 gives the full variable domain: EAGVTQFPSHSVIEKGQTVTLRCDPISGHDNLYWYRRVMGKEIKFLLHFVKESKQDESGMPNNRFLAERTGGTYSTLKVQPAELEDSGVYFCASSQGKHEQYFGPGTRLTVT.

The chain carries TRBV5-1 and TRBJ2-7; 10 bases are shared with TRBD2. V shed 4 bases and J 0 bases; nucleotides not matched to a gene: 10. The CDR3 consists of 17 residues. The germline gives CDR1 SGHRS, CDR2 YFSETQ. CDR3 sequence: CASSPRTSGGSSYEQYF. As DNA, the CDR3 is TGCGCCAGCAGCCCACGGACTAGCGGAGGGAGCTCCTACGAGCAGTACTTC. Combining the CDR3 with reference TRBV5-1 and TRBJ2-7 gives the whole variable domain KAGVTQTPRYLIKTRGQQVTLSCSPISGHRSVSWYQQTPGQGLQFLFEYFSETQRNKGNFPGRFSGRQFSNSRSEMNVSTLELGDSALYLCASSPRTSGGSSYEQYFGPGTRLTVT.

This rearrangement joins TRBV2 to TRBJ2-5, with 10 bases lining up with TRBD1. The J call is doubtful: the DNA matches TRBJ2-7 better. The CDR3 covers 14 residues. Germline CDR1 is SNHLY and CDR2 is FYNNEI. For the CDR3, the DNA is TGTGCCAGCAGTGGGACAGGGGGTGTTGACGAGCAGTACTTC. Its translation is CASSGTGGVDEQYF.

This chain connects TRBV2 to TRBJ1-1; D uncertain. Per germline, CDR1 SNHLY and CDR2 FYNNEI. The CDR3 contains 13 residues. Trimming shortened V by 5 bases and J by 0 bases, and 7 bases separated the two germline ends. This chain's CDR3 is CASSLKMNTEAFF. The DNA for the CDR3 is TGTGCCAGCAGTCTTAAAATGAACACTGAAGCTTTCTTT.

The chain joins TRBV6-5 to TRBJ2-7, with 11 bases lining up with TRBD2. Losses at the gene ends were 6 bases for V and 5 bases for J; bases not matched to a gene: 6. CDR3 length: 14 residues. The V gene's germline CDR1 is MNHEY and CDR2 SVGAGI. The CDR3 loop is CASSPSGRSHEQYF. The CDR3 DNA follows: TGTGCCAGCAGCCCTAGCGGGAGGAGTCACGAGCAGTACTTC.

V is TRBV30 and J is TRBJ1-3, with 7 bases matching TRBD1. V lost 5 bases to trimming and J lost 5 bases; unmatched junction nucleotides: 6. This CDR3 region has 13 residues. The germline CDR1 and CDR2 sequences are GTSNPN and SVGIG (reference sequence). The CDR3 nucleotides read TGTGCCTGGGAACCGGGACAGAGAAACACCATATATTTT. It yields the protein CAWEPGQRNTIYF.

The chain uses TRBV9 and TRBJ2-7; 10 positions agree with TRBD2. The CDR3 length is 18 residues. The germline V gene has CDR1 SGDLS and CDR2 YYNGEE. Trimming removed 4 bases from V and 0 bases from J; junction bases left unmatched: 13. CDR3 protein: CASSSPSGGERSSYEQYF. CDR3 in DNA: TGTGCCAGCAGCTCCCCTAGCGGGGGCGAAAGGAGCTCCTACGAGCAGTACTTC.

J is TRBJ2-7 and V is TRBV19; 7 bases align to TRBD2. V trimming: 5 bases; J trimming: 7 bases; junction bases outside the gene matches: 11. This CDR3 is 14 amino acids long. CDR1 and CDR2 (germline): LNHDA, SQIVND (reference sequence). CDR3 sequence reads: CASSHRTSLGEQYF. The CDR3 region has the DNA TGTGCCAGTAGTCACCGGACTAGTCTCGGGGAGCAGTACTTC. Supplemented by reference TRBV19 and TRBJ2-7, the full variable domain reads DGGITQSPKYLFRKEGQNVTLSCEQNLNHDAMYWYRQDPGQGLRLIYYSQIVNDFQKGDIAEGYSVSREKKESFPLTVTSAQKNPTAFYLCASSHRTSLGEQYFGPGTRLTVT.

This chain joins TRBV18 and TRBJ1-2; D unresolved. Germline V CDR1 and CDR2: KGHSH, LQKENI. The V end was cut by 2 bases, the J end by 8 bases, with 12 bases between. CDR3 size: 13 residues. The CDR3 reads CASSPDTREGYTF. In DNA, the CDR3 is TGTGCCAGCTCACCAGACACGAGGGAGGGCTACACCTTC.

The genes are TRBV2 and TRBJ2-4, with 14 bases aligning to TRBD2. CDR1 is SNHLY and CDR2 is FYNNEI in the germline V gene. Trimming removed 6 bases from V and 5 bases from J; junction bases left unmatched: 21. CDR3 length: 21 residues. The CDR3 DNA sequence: TGTGCCAGCAGCGACCTCCCTCCTCTCGGGACTAGCGGGAGAAACCAAAACATTCAGTACTTC. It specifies CASSDLPPLGTSGRNQNIQYF.

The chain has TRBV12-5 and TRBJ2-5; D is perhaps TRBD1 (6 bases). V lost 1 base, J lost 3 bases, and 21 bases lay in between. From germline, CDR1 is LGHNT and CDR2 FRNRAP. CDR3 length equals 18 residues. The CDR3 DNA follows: TGTGCTAGTGGTTTGGGAAGGACAGACCACCTCCTGGAAGAGACCCAGTACTTC. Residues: CASGLGRTDHLLEETQYF.

The CDR3 region is CASSYSMTGGPYEQYF. CDR3 DNA: TGTGCCAGCAGTTACTCTATGACAGGGGGACCGTACGAGCAGTACTTC. The chain employs TRBV6-5 and TRBJ2-5; 9 bases fit TRBD1. With the DNA end fitting TRBJ2-7 better, the J assignment may be wrong. The CDR3 is 16 amino acids. The germline CDR1 and CDR2 sequences are MNHEY and SVGAGI.

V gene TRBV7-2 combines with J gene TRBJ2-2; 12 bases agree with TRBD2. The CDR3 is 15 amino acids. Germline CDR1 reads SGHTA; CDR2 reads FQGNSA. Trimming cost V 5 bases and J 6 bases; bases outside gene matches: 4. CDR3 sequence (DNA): TGTGCCAGCAGCCCTAGCGGGGGGGCGTCCGGGGAGCTGTTTTTT. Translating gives CASSPSGGASGELFF.

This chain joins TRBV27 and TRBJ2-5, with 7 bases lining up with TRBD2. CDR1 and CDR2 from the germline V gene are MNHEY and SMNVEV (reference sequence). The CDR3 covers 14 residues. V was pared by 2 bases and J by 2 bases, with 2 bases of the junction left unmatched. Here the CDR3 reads CASSLIGGQETQYF. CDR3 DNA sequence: TGTGCCAGCAGTTTAATCGGGGGGCAAGAGACCCAGTACTTC.